The present T cell receptor beta chain was sequenced within a study of cytomegalovirus exposure and HLA in healthy donors. In the case of this clone: What it recognizes is unknown.

V trimming: 2 bases; J trimming: 1 base; junction bases outside the gene matches: 7. This CDR3 contains 16 residues. Looked up from germline, CDR1 is MGHRA and CDR2 is YSYEKL. Whole-study results and caveats: As was reported, the classifier diagnosed cytomegalovirus status with high specificity and sensitivity. Most observed TCR sequences were rare, whereas some public TCRs were detected in many donors.

Using immunoSEQ multiplex PCR, the repertoire was profiled, and TCRdb retains in-frame clones only, with some absent. The sample consists of approximately 160,000 clones, about 89% of them appearing once. The receptor comes from a woman aged 18-35 years in good health and CMV-seropositive. This sequence joins TRBV4-1 and TRBJ1-1; TRBD1 aligns across 7 bases. Material for sequencing was PBMCs. CDR3 residues: CASSQRSGGRNTEAFF. CDR3 nucleotide sequence: TGCGCCAGCAGCCAACGATCAGGGGGTAGGAACACTGAAGCTTTCTTT.